These 13 T cell receptor beta chains share one sample of origin, sequenced in a study of Ad26.COV2.S vaccination and SARS-CoV-2 variants. The data were produced by immunoSEQ multiplex PCR, yet TCRdb's version contains in-frame clones alone and is incomplete. Of about 680,000 clones detected, approximately 88% appear once; the ten largest clones hold about 1.5%. Treatment: 15 to 20 received Ad26.COV2.S at low or high dose, single or two shots; roughly 5 received placebo; per-sample allocation not given. Following the first vaccine or placebo injection, samples were taken on day 63. The material was peripheral blood, obtained in a trial of Ad26.COV2.S vaccine versus placebo. Source of these receptors: a person between 18 and 60 years old who received the Ad26.COV2.S COVID-19 vaccine or a placebo.

This clone came up once. In DNA, the CDR3 is TGCGCCAGCAGTGATGGCAACTTGGGGCCAGATACGCAGTATTTT. It yields the protein CASSDGNLGPDTQYF. This chain links TRBV10-1 with TRBJ2-3; D is perhaps TRBD1 (5 bases). The germline V gene has CDR1 WNHNN and CDR2 SYGVQD (reference sequence). CDR3 size: 15 residues. The ends were cut back, 3 bases at V and 4 bases at J, with 14 bases in the middle.

The CDR3 reads CASSPRTPQETQYF. The CDR3 DNA is TGTGCCAGCAGCCCGAGGACACCCCAAGAGACCCAGTACTTC. This rearrangement joins TRBV9 to TRBJ2-5; D possibly corresponds to TRBD1 (5 bases). CDR1 is SGDLS, CDR2 YYNGEE, per germline. V lost 4 bases, J lost 1 base, and 11 bases lay in between. CDR3 size: 14 residues.

This chain uses TRBV5-4 with TRBJ1-1; TRBD1 is a possible D gene (6 bases). Germline values: CDR1 SGHNT, CDR2 YYREEE (reference sequence). V shed 2 bases and J shed 4 bases, with 12 bases lying between them. The CDR3 covers 14 residues. CDR3 region: CASSFTGRRTEAFF. CDR3 in DNA: TGTGCCAGCAGCTTTACAGGGAGGCGCACTGAAGCTTTCTTT.

The gene calls are TRBV30 and TRBJ1-2, with D unclear. The CDR3 contains 13 residues. The germline CDR1 and CDR2 sequences are GTSNPN and SVGIG (reference sequence). V was shortened by 1 base and J by 2 bases, with 8 bases between the two germline ends. The CDR3 loop reads CAWSAAGNYGYTF. The DNA for the CDR3 is TGTGCCTGGAGTGCGGCGGGGAACTATGGCTACACCTTC.

The chain links TRBV3-1 (or the pseudogene TRBV3-2) to TRBJ2-5; no clear D. This CDR3 contains 12 residues. The V gene lost 8 bases and the J gene lost 0 bases, with 7 bases spanning the gap. Per the germline V gene, CDR1 is LGHDT and CDR2 is YNNKEL (reference sequence). CDR3 DNA: TGTGCCAGCTCCGGGTACCAAGAGACCCAGTACTTC. This sequence encodes CASSGYQETQYF.

The J gene is TRBJ1-1, the V gene TRBV7-2, with TRBD1 matching 8 bases. Trimming took 2 bases from V and 11 from J; bases not matched to a gene: 7. This CDR3 contains 13 residues. Germline CDR1 SGHTA, CDR2 FQGNSA. The CDR3 DNA sequence: TGTGCCAGCAGCTTATCAGGGGGCTGGGGGGCTTTCTTT. As protein: CASSLSGGWGAFF. Combining the CDR3 with reference TRBV7-2 and TRBJ1-1 gives the whole variable domain GAGVSQSPSNKVTEKGKDVELRCDPISGHTALYWYRQSLGQGLEFLIYFQGNSAPDKSGLPSDRFSAERTGGSVSTLTIQRTQQEDSAVYLCASSLSGGWGAFFGQGTRLTVV.

The CDR3 DNA is TGTGCCAGCAGTTACTCAGGAGACAATTCACCCCTCCACTTT. Encoded protein: CASSYSGDNSPLHF. V gene TRBV6-5 combines with J gene TRBJ1-6; no firm D call. The CDR3 is 14 residues long. V shed 0 bases and J shed 7 bases, with 7 bases lying between them. The germline V gene has CDR1 MNHEY and CDR2 SVGAGI.

The chain couples TRBV18 to TRBJ2-5; perhaps TRBD1 as D (6 bases). The CDR3 length is 15 residues. Germline values: CDR1 KGHSH, CDR2 LQKENI. Trimming removed 1 base at V and 4 bases at J, with 13 bases between. Here the CDR3 DNA reads TGTGCCAGCTCACCACGGTCAGGGGATGGAGAGACCCAGTACTTC. Protein: CASSPRSGDGETQYF.

V usage is TRBV7-2 and J usage is TRBJ2-3, with 11 bases fitting TRBD2. The V and J ends lost 4 bases and 3 bases, in that order; junction bases with no gene match: 12. This CDR3 spans 18 amino acids. CDR1 and CDR2 from the germline V gene are SGHTA and FQGNSA. The DNA for the CDR3 is TGTGCCAGCAGCTCCCCGGGGTTAGCGGGAGGGTGGACAGATACGCAGTATTTT. It specifies CASSSPGLAGGWTDTQYF.

This clone was observed a single time. The chain carries TRBV5-1 and TRBJ1-2; D call uncertain. V was trimmed by 0 bases and J by 3 bases, leaving 9 bases between them. The length of the CDR3 is 14 residues. CDR1 is SGHRS and CDR2 is YFSETQ in the germline V gene. The CDR3 bases are TGCGCCAGCAGCTTGGTGCCAGGCGACTATGGCTACACCTTC. Residues: CASSLVPGDYGYTF.

The V and J genes are TRBV7-9 and TRBJ2-3; D remains unclear. V was shortened by 5 bases and J by 0 bases, with 12 bases between the two germline ends. CDR1 and CDR2 from the germline V gene are SEHNR and FQNEAQ (reference sequence). The CDR3 is 15 amino acids. Here the CDR3 DNA reads TGTGCCAGCAGCCTCGCCTTGTCTAGCACAGATACGCAGTATTTT. Translation gives CASSLALSSTDTQYF. Complete variable domain (other parts from reference TRBV7-9 and TRBJ2-3): DTGVSQNPRHKITKRGQNVTFRCDPISEHNRLYWYRQTLGQGPEFLTYFQNEAQLEKSRLLSDRFSAERPKGSFSTLEIQRTEQGDSAMYLCASSLALSSTDTQYFGPGTRLTVL.

This clone has ten or more counts. The rearrangement uses TRBV10-1 and TRBJ2-2; D remains unclear. V was pared by 4 bases and J by 4 bases, with 4 bases between. Looked up from germline, CDR1 is WNHNN and CDR2 is SYGVQD (reference sequence). The CDR3 has 12 residues. The CDR3: CASSGATGELFF. CDR3 in DNA: TGCGCCAGCAGTGGTGCCACCGGGGAGCTGTTTTTT.

With respect to this clone: This sample also contains other DNA sequences that code for the same CDR3. This CDR3 reads CASSLLNEQFF. CDR3 DNA: TGTGCCAGCAGTTTACTCAATGAGCAGTTCTTC. This sequence joins TRBV12-3 or TRBV12-4 and TRBJ2-1; D gene unclear. CDR3 length: 11 amino acids. V was clipped by 2 bases and J by 6 bases, with 2 bases between them.